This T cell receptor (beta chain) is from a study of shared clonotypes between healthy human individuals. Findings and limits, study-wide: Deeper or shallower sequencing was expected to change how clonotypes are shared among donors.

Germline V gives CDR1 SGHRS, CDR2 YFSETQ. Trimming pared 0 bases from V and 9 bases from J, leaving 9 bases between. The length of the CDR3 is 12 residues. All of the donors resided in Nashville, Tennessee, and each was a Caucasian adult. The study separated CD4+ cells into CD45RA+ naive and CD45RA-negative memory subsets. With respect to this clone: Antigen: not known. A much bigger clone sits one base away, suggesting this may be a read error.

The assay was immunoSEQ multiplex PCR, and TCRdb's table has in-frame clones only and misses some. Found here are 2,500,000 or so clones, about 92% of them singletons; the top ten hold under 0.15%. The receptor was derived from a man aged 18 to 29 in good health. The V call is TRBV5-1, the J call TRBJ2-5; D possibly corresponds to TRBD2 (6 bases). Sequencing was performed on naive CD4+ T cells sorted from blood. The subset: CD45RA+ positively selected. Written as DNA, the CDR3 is TGCGCCAGCAGCTTGGCCGGGGAGGCCCAGTACTTC. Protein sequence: CASSLAGEAQYF.